The sequence of this T cell receptor (beta chain) was determined in a study of blood T cells in healthy people across ages. Regarding the study as a whole: Unknown CMV status may confound age-related changes in expanded clones.

About this clonotype itself: Its antigen is not known. A read error is possible here, since a much larger clone lies one base away.

Germline V CDR1 and CDR2: MNHEY, SVGEGT. The CDR3 runs 15 residues. The donors, healthy Caucasians from Russia, were aged roughly 6 to 95. Through a sample-barcoded 5' primer and a J-beta primer mix, a second PCR was run for roughly 6 to 12 cycles. TCRdb recomputed calls from the 5' RACE reads with MiXCR, one row per CDR3 protein. The data contain around 870,000 distinct CDR3 sequences, around 30% of them seen just once; the ten biggest clones take up roughly a sixth. The sequenced sample consisted of blood. V gene TRBV6-2 or TRBV6-3 combines with J gene TRBJ2-2; D call uncertain. The sequence came from a woman older than 75 in good health. CDR3 region: CASRYSSQFTGELFF. CDR3 nucleotide sequence: TGTGCCAGCAGGTACTCGTCCCAATTCACCGGGGAGCTGTTTTTT.